These 23 T cell receptor beta chains were sequenced from one sample in a study of blood T cell repertoires in COVID-19. Sequencing was performed with immunoSEQ multiplex PCR; in TCRdb, only in-frame clones are kept and a portion is missing. Seen here are about 190,000 clones, about 89% observed once, and the top ten hold approximately 7%. The sequenced sample consisted of peripheral blood. These TCRs come from a man aged 40-50 years with acute or convalescent COVID-19.

The rearrangement uses TRBV20-1 and TRBJ1-1, with D hard to call. This CDR3 is built from 11 residues. From germline, CDR1 is DFQATT and CDR2 SNEGSKA (reference sequence). Trimming cost V 0 bases and J 7 bases, with 6 bases left between them. The CDR3 sequence: CSARDPREAFF. In DNA, the CDR3 is TGCAGTGCTAGAGATCCGCGTGAAGCTTTCTTT.

The chain joins TRBV3-1 (or the pseudogene TRBV3-2) to TRBJ1-1; D not resolved. The CDR3 loop spans 14 amino acids. The germline gives CDR1 LGHDT, CDR2 YNNKEL (reference sequence). V was cut by 2 bases and J by 1 base, with 8 bases left in between. The CDR3 DNA sequence: TGTGCCAGCAGCCAACAGTGGAGGAACACTGAAGCTTTCTTT. Amino acids: CASSQQWRNTEAFF.

To note about this clone: Within the sample, other DNA sequences also encode this same CDR3. This chain joins TRBV24-1 and TRBJ2-3, with 11 bases lining up with TRBD2. The CDR3 covers 15 residues. Germline V lookup: CDR1 KGHDR, CDR2 SFDVKD. J gave up 3 bases and V 5 bases, and 3 bases lay outside the gene matches. In DNA form, the CDR3 reads TGTGCCACCAGTGGTACTAGCGGGGGAACAGATACGCAGTATTTT. Residues: CATSGTSGGTDTQYF.

The chain couples TRBV3-1 (or the pseudogene TRBV3-2) to TRBJ2-3; possible D gene TRBD1, 5 bases. V lost 0 bases to trimming and J lost 1 base, with 8 bases between them. Germline CDR1 is LGHDT and CDR2 is YNNKEL (reference sequence). This CDR3 comprises 15 residues. In nucleotides, the CDR3 is TGTGCCAGCAGCCAAGATCTCAGGGGCACAGATACGCAGTATTTT. Translation gives CASSQDLRGTDTQYF.

V gene TRBV5-1 combines with J gene TRBJ2-7; D perhaps matches TRBD2 (5 bases). Trimming shortened V by 0 bases and J by 0 bases, and 10 bases separated the two germline ends. The CDR3 is made up of 15 amino acids. CDR1 is SGHRS and CDR2 is YFSETQ in the germline V gene. The CDR3 loop is CASSLGLLSSYEQYF. The CDR3 DNA is TGCGCCAGCAGCTTGGGACTACTCAGCTCCTACGAGCAGTACTTC.

The chain joins TRBV6-5 to TRBJ1-2; 9 bases align to TRBD1. The CDR3 sequence is 13 residues long. The germline V gene has CDR1 MNHEY and CDR2 SVGAGI. The V gene end was trimmed by 4 bases and the J gene end by 4 bases; junction bases not matched to a gene: 1. In DNA form, the CDR3 reads TGTGCCAGCAGTTGGACAGGGGTCTATGGCTACACCTTC. Its translation is CASSWTGVYGYTF.

The rearrangement uses TRBV29-1 and TRBJ1-4, with TRBD1 matching 7 bases. Germline trimming cut 6 bases from V and 4 bases from J; bases unmatched to any gene: 8. The CDR3 has 14 amino acids. The V gene's germline CDR1 is SQVTM and CDR2 ANQGSEA. CDR3 loop: CSVADRDDNEKLFF. The DNA of the CDR3 is TGCAGCGTCGCTGACAGGGACGATAATGAAAAACTGTTTTTT.

The chain uses TRBV30 and TRBJ1-6; 8 nucleotides match TRBD1. This CDR3 is built from 18 residues. The germline gives CDR1 GTSNPN, CDR2 SVGIG (reference sequence). J lost 0 bases, V lost 2 bases, and 9 bases had no gene match. The CDR3 reads CAWSTTRDRFSYNSPLHF. DNA of the CDR3: TGTGCCTGGAGTACGACCCGGGACAGGTTCTCCTATAATTCACCCCTCCACTTT.

The chain couples TRBV7-2 to TRBJ2-1, with 7 positions matching TRBD1. The CDR3 has 17 residues. V was clipped by 1 base and J by 4 bases; unmatched bases: 10. Germline values: CDR1 SGHTA, CDR2 FQGNSA. CDR3 sequence reads: CASSLGRTGQHYNEQFF. The DNA of the CDR3 is TGTGCCAGCAGCTTAGGTAGGACGGGACAGCATTACAATGAGCAGTTCTTC.

The chain has TRBV19 and TRBJ1-5; 8 nucleotides match TRBD1. Unmatched junction bases numbered 8, after V lost 5 bases and J lost 5 bases. Germline CDR1 and CDR2: LNHDA and SQIVND (reference sequence). The length of the CDR3 is 15 residues. CDR3 bases: TGTGCCAGTAGTGGTTTGTGGGACAGGTATCAGCCCCAGCATTTT. Translated: CASSGLWDRYQPQHF.

The chain joins TRBV18 to TRBJ2-1, with unresolved D. The CDR3 is 16 residues long. Deletions cut 0 bases from V and 3 bases from J, with 12 bases between. Germline CDR1 and CDR2: KGHSH and LQKENI. The CDR3 DNA reads as TGTGCCAGCTCACCACCCCTTCAGCGACTCTACAATGAGCAGTTCTTC. Protein product: CASSPPLQRLYNEQFF.

J is TRBJ2-5 and V is TRBV5-4; D may be TRBD2 (5 bases). V was shortened by 4 bases and J by 2 bases, with 12 bases between the two germline ends. CDR1 SGHNT and CDR2 YYREEE come from the germline V gene (reference sequence). The CDR3 is made up of 14 amino acids. CDR3 DNA: TGTGCCAGCAGCCCGGAGGTACGACAAGAGACCCAGTACTTC. Protein product: CASSPEVRQETQYF.

This chain joins TRBV30 and TRBJ1-4; 7 bases agree with TRBD1. The CDR3 covers 15 residues. Germline loops: CDR1 GTSNPN, CDR2 SVGIG (reference sequence). V lost 6 bases, J lost 4 bases, and 11 bases stayed unmatched. CDR3 bases: TGTGCCTGCCCCGCAGGGGGGCCTAATAATGAAAAACTGTTTTTT. This encodes CACPAGGPNNEKLFF.

This rearrangement joins TRBV12-3 or TRBV12-4 to TRBJ2-1; weak D call: TRBD1 (5 bases). With 3 bases removed from V and 7 bases from J, the gap between germline ends came to 10 bases. This CDR3 has 13 amino acids. The chain's CDR3 is CASSLNRWNEQFF. CDR3 sequence (DNA): TGTGCCAGCAGTTTGAACAGGTGGAATGAGCAGTTCTTC.

In this sample, this clone turned up a few times. The chain is built from TRBV15 and TRBJ2-1, with 7 bases matching TRBD2. The CDR3 totals 14 residues. The germline gives CDR1 LNHNV, CDR2 YYDKDF (reference sequence). V dropped 1 base and J dropped 7; count of bases not matched to a gene: 4. The CDR3 DNA is TGTGCCACCAGCAGAGTCCGGGGGGAGAATGAGCAGTTCTTC. This sequence encodes CATSRVRGENEQFF.

A single count supports this clone. V usage is TRBV10-2 and J usage is TRBJ2-1; D is perhaps TRBD1 (6 bases). This CDR3 has 14 amino acids. The V gene's germline CDR1 is WSHSY and CDR2 SAAADI. Deletions cut 7 bases from V and 7 bases from J, with 17 bases between. The CDR3, as DNA: TGCGCCAGCACAGGGGCAGGGAAGTCGAATGAGCAGTTCTTC. Protein sequence: CASTGAGKSNEQFF.

The V and J genes are TRBV27 and TRBJ1-2; 7 bases agree with TRBD1. Germline assignment: CDR1 MNHEY and CDR2 SMNVEV (reference sequence). The CDR3 spans 16 residues. Trimming at V came to 10 bases and at J to 2 bases, leaving 16 bases not matched to a gene. CDR3 sequence reads: CATRGAGGNGNYGYTF. CDR3 sequence (DNA): TGTGCCACTAGGGGGGCAGGGGGAAATGGGAACTATGGCTACACCTTC.

The V call is TRBV7-3, the J call TRBJ1-3; D is undetermined. There are 17 residues in the CDR3. The germline V gene has CDR1 SGHTA and CDR2 FQGTGA. V was clipped by 5 bases and J by 0 bases, with 17 bases between them. The CDR3 loop is CASSTGTGRGSGNTIYF. The CDR3 region has the DNA TGTGCCAGCAGCACCGGAACCGGACGGGGCTCTGGAAACACCATATATTTT. Drawing the rest from reference TRBV7-3 and TRBJ1-3, the complete variable domain is GAGVSQTPSNKVTEKGKYVELRCDPISGHTALYWYRQSLGQGPEFLIYFQGTGAADDSGLPNDRFFAVRPEGSVSTLKIQRTERGDSAVYLCASSTGTGRGSGNTIYFGEGSWLTVV.

The chain links TRBV15 to TRBJ1-1; D is undetermined. The CDR3 is made up of 16 amino acids. Germline V CDR1 and CDR2: LNHNV, YYDKDF (reference sequence). The ends were cut back, 1 base at V and 0 bases at J, with 12 bases in the middle. CDR3 in DNA: TGTGCCACCAGCAGAGGAGGAAAGGACTTGAACACTGAAGCTTTCTTT. Residues: CATSRGGKDLNTEAFF. Drawing the rest from reference TRBV15 and TRBJ1-1, the complete variable domain is DAMVIQNPRYQVTQFGKPVTLSCSQTLNHNVMYWYQQKSSQAPKLLFHYYDKDFNNEADTPDNFQSRRPNTSFCFLDIRSPGLGDTAMYLCATSRGGKDLNTEAFFGQGTRLTVV.

V usage is TRBV7-6 and J usage is TRBJ2-1; D is ambiguous. The CDR3 totals 13 residues. CDR1 is SGHVS and CDR2 is FNYEAQ in the germline V gene. The V gene lost 2 bases and the J gene lost 4 bases, with 6 bases spanning the gap. CDR3 loop: CASSLSFYNEQFF. In nucleotides, the CDR3 is TGTGCCAGCAGCTTAAGCTTTTACAATGAGCAGTTCTTC.

The genes are TRBV5-1 and TRBJ2-1, with 9 bases aligning to TRBD2. V was pared by 4 bases and J by 9 bases, with 14 bases of the junction left unmatched. Germline assignment: CDR1 SGHRS and CDR2 YFSETQ. There are 16 residues in the CDR3. CDR3 residues: CASSPSGGIAPSEQFF. The CDR3, as DNA: TGCGCCAGCAGCCCAAGCGGGGGGATCGCCCCCAGTGAGCAGTTCTTC.

The CDR3 here is CASSPGTGASTDTQYF. The CDR3 DNA follows: TGTGCCAGCAGCCCAGGGACAGGGGCGAGCACAGATACGCAGTATTTT. This sequence joins TRBV5-8 and TRBJ2-3; 10 nucleotides match TRBD1. The CDR3 spans 16 residues. The V gene's germline CDR1 is SGHTS and CDR2 YDEGEE. Trimming cost V 4 bases and J 0 bases; bases outside gene matches: 5.

The J gene is TRBJ2-7, the V gene TRBV7-2, with D possibly matching TRBD2 (5 bases). Germline-derived CDR1 and CDR2 are SGHTA and FQGNSA. V gave up 1 base and J gave up 7 bases, with 8 bases separating them. This CDR3 comprises 12 residues. CDR3 sequence (DNA): TGTGCCAGCAGCTTAGGTCCGGGGGAGCAGTACTTC. Residues: CASSLGPGEQYF.